Following are 18 T cell receptor beta chains from one sample sequenced in a study of cytomegalovirus exposure and HLA in healthy donors. Produced via immunoSEQ multiplex PCR; TCRdb's table is partial and in-frame only. This table has about 360,000 clones, roughly 88% appearing once. Material: PBMCs. These TCRs come from a woman younger than 30 in good health and CMV-seronegative.

This chain links TRBV19 with TRBJ2-1; TRBD2 agrees at 8 bases. The junction had 5 bases not matched to a gene; V was cut back by 1 base and J by 9 bases. The CDR3 length is 14 residues. The V gene's germline CDR1 is LNHDA and CDR2 SQIVND (reference sequence). The CDR3 here is CASSIGLASGEQFF. As DNA, the CDR3 is TGTGCCAGTAGTATAGGACTAGCGTCGGGTGAGCAGTTCTTC.

The V call is TRBV15, the J call TRBJ2-7; 7 bases are shared with TRBD1. Germline values: CDR1 LNHNV, CDR2 YYDKDF (reference sequence). V was clipped by 0 bases and J by 1 base; unmatched bases: 6. The CDR3 has 16 residues. The CDR3 loop is CATSRDPGQDSYEQYF. DNA for the CDR3: TGTGCCACCAGCAGAGATCCTGGACAGGATTCCTACGAGCAGTACTTC. The full variable domain, with the rest looked up from reference TRBV15 and TRBJ2-7, is DAMVIQNPRYQVTQFGKPVTLSCSQTLNHNVMYWYQQKSSQAPKLLFHYYDKDFNNEADTPDNFQSRRPNTSFCFLDIRSPGLGDTAMYLCATSRDPGQDSYEQYFGPGTRLTVT.

The V gene is TRBV20-1, the J gene TRBJ2-7, with 7 bases identical to TRBD1. The CDR3 spans 11 residues. Germline loops: CDR1 DFQATT, CDR2 SNEGSKA (reference sequence). The ends lost 5 bases at V and 3 bases at J; junction bases unmatched: 1. CDR3 DNA: TGCAGTGCTGGGACAGTCTACGAGCAGTACTTC. It encodes CSAGTVYEQYF.

This rearrangement joins TRBV28 to TRBJ2-1; 7 bases map to TRBD2. Losses at the gene ends were 5 bases for V and 6 bases for J; bases not matched to a gene: 10. The CDR3 is 15 amino acids. Germline lookup yields CDR1 MDHEN and CDR2 SYDVKM. In DNA, the CDR3 is TGTGCCAGCAGTCTCAGCGGGACCCCCTCCAATGAGCAGTTCTTC. It specifies CASSLSGTPSNEQFF.

The chain recombines TRBV27 with TRBJ1-1; D possibly corresponds to TRBD1 (5 bases). CDR3 size: 15 residues. V lost 5 bases, J lost 0 bases, and 13 bases lay in between. Germline assignment: CDR1 MNHEY and CDR2 SMNVEV (reference sequence). DNA of the CDR3: TGTGCCAGCAGTCCACCGACAGCATTGAACACTGAAGCTTTCTTT. Translating gives CASSPPTALNTEAFF.

There are many counts of this clone. The V gene is TRBV2, the J gene TRBJ2-7, with a weak D call TRBD1 (7 bases). CDR1 is SNHLY and CDR2 is FYNNEI in the germline V gene. The CDR3 loop spans 12 amino acids. V lost 9 bases to trimming and J lost 3 bases, with 12 bases between them. The CDR3 protein is CARRQGGYEQYF. CDR3 coding DNA: TGTGCCAGAAGACAGGGAGGCTACGAGCAGTACTTC.

Note on this clone: The same CDR3 arises from other DNA sequences in this sample as well. CDR3 protein: CASSSGVRGYTF. CDR3 DNA: TGTGCCAGCAGTTCGGGTGTTCGGGGCTACACCTTC. The genes are TRBV28 and TRBJ1-2; D unresolved. CDR1 MDHEN and CDR2 SYDVKM come from the germline V gene. This CDR3 comprises 12 residues. V was cut by 4 bases and J by 8 bases, with 11 bases left in between.

The genes are TRBV7-9 and TRBJ2-5; maybe TRBD1 (5 bases). V was clipped by 1 base and J by 2 bases, with 11 bases between them. The CDR3 loop spans 15 amino acids. Germline CDR1 and CDR2: SEHNR and FQNEAQ (reference sequence). CDR3 protein: CASSLGQGIQETQYF. The CDR3 bases are TGTGCCAGCAGCTTAGGGCAGGGCATACAAGAGACCCAGTACTTC.

With respect to this clone: At the DNA level, this CDR3 is encoded by other sequences in the same sample as well. The genes are TRBV30 and TRBJ1-6; D is uncertain. Germline V lookup: CDR1 GTSNPN, CDR2 SVGIG (reference sequence). The CDR3 length is 14 residues. The V end was cut by 2 bases, the J end by 2 bases, with 7 bases between. Written as DNA, the CDR3 is TGTGCCTGGAGTCTCACTGCCTATAATTCACCCCTCCACTTT. This encodes CAWSLTAYNSPLHF.

The genes are TRBV2 and TRBJ2-1; no reliable D call. This CDR3 is 12 amino acids long. V gave up 7 bases and J gave up 9 bases, with 13 bases separating them. Germline V gene sequence: CDR1 SNHLY, CDR2 FYNNEI. The CDR3 sequence: CASNLGPIEQFF. The CDR3 coding sequence is TGTGCCAGCAATCTAGGCCCCATTGAGCAGTTCTTC.

The rearrangement links TRBV30 to TRBJ2-6, with a tentative D call TRBD1 (6 bases). Looked up from germline, CDR1 is GTSNPN and CDR2 is SVGIG (reference sequence). This CDR3 is built from 16 residues. Trimming took off 3 bases at V and 0 bases at J, with 12 bases between the two ends. The CDR3 is CAWRVRGISGANVLTF. The DNA for the CDR3 is TGTGCCTGGAGAGTCAGGGGAATCTCTGGGGCCAACGTCCTGACTTTC. Combining the CDR3 with reference TRBV30 and TRBJ2-6 gives the whole variable domain SQTIHQWPATLVQPVGSPLSLECTVEGTSNPNLYWYRQAAGRGLQLLFYSVGIGQISSEVPQNLSASRPQDRQFILSSKKLLLSDSGFYLCAWRVRGISGANVLTFGAGSRLTVL.

The V gene is TRBV7-3, the J gene TRBJ2-1; 8 bases map to TRBD2. The length of the CDR3 is 14 residues. CDR1 and CDR2 (germline): SGHTA, FQGTGA. V shed 6 bases, J shed 3 bases, and the junction held 4 bases outside the gene matches. CDR3 sequence reads: CASSSGTSYNEQFF. The CDR3 region has the DNA TGTGCCAGCAGTTCCGGGACTAGCTACAATGAGCAGTTCTTC.

The V and J genes are TRBV19 and TRBJ2-3, with 7 bases that match TRBD2. The CDR3 is 15 amino acids. The V gene end was trimmed by 1 base and the J gene end by 6 bases; junction bases not matched to a gene: 7. Germline V gene data show CDR1 as LNHDA and CDR2 as SQIVND (reference sequence). CDR3 nucleotides: TGTGCCAGTAGTATAGGGCGCGGGGGTGGGGATACGCAGTATTTT. It specifies CASSIGRGGGDTQYF.

The chain employs TRBV29-1 and TRBJ2-7; D might be TRBD1 (5 bases). CDR3 size: 15 residues. Germline assignment: CDR1 SQVTM and CDR2 ANQGSEA. The ends were cut back, 3 bases at V and 0 bases at J, with 15 bases in the middle. The chain's CDR3 is CSVDNTQQGSYEQYF. CDR3 DNA: TGCAGCGTTGATAATACGCAGCAGGGCTCCTACGAGCAGTACTTC.

The chain has TRBV2 and TRBJ2-7; tentatively, D is TRBD2 (6 bases). V lost 6 bases and J 3 bases, leaving 21 bases between the germline ends. CDR1 SNHLY and CDR2 FYNNEI come from the germline V gene. This CDR3 contains 16 residues. The CDR3 nucleotides read TGTGCCAGCAGGATTCTTATAGCGGCCGTTCTCTACGAGCAGTACTTC. The encoded protein is CASRILIAAVLYEQYF.

The chain links TRBV7-2 to TRBJ1-2; 9 bases agree with TRBD1. Trimming at V came to 5 bases and at J to 5 bases, leaving 15 bases not matched to a gene. From germline, CDR1 is SGHTA and CDR2 FQGNSA. This CDR3 is 17 amino acids long. CDR3 in DNA: TGTGCCAGCAGCGCATCACATGACGGACAGGGGCTGTATGGCTACACCTTC. It yields the protein CASSASHDGQGLYGYTF.

The V gene is TRBV6-1, the J gene TRBJ1-2; 10 bases are a match to TRBD1. Germline V lookup: CDR1 MNHNS, CDR2 SASEGT. With V trimmed by 5 bases and J by 8 bases, 5 bases remained unmatched. The CDR3 is 13 residues long. CDR3 residues: CASSRQGARGYTF. CDR3 nucleotide sequence: TGTGCCAGCAGTCGACAGGGGGCGCGAGGCTACACCTTC.

The table lists this clone with a count of one. The gene calls are TRBV20-1 and TRBJ2-7; no reliable D call. The CDR3 is 11 residues long. Per germline, CDR1 DFQATT and CDR2 SNEGSKA (reference sequence). Between the trimmed V and J ends, which lost 7 bases and 3 bases, there was a span of 10 bases. The CDR3 sequence: CSVRYLYEQYF. The CDR3 DNA reads as TGCAGTGTCCGCTATCTCTACGAGCAGTACTTC.